One and the same sample provided the 30 T cell receptor beta chains below, sequenced in a study of shared clonotypes between healthy human individuals. TCRdb's table, derived via immunoSEQ multiplex PCR, lists solely in-frame clones and lacks some. Of about 1.1 million clones in the sample, approximately 80% were seen once. The sample was memory CD4+ T cells from PBMCs. Documented subset: CD45RA-negative fraction. The receptor source for this set is a man aged 18-30 years in good health. Some clones in this sample may be carry-over from other donors' samples.

As DNA, the CDR3 is TGTGCCAGCAGTGGGGACTGGATGGGGCAGCCCCAGCATTTT. Its translation is CASSGDWMGQPQHF. The chain is built from TRBV6-1 and TRBJ1-5; D is possibly TRBD1 (5 bases). Germline loops: CDR1 MNHNS, CDR2 SASEGT. CDR3 length: 14 residues. Trimming left V 4 bases short and J 7 bases short, with 14 bases between.

The chain combines TRBV19 with TRBJ1-2, with 11 bases fitting TRBD1. V gave up 3 bases and J gave up 5 bases; unmatched junction bases: 8. Germline CDR1 reads LNHDA; CDR2 reads SQIVND (reference sequence). This CDR3 has 16 residues. CDR3 coding DNA: TGTGCCAGTAGTATCCGAGGACAGGGGGCCCCGTATGGCTACACCTTC. Its translation: CASSIRGQGAPYGYTF.

The rearrangement joins TRBV5-1 to TRBJ1-3; a weak D match, TRBD1 (5 bases). The V end lost 4 bases, the J end lost 0 bases, and 14 bases lay between the germline ends. CDR1 SGHRS and CDR2 YFSETQ come from the germline V gene. This CDR3 is built from 16 residues. The chain's CDR3 is CASSMGTGGSGNTIYF. The CDR3 coding sequence is TGCGCCAGCAGCATGGGCACCGGGGGCTCTGGAAACACCATATATTTT.

A word on this clone: Other DNA sequences in the same sample also yield this CDR3. The chain couples TRBV18 to TRBJ1-5; D possibly corresponds to TRBD1 (5 bases). This CDR3 comprises 15 residues. V was clipped by 3 bases and J by 2 bases, with 11 bases between them. Germline V CDR1 and CDR2: KGHSH, LQKENI. The CDR3 protein is CASSPTGPGNQPQHF. The CDR3 DNA sequence: TGTGCCAGCTCACCCACAGGTCCTGGCAATCAGCCCCAGCATTTT.

In this sample, this clone turned up once. The chain has TRBV14 and TRBJ1-5; the D is unclear. With 4 bases removed from V and 5 bases from J, the gap between germline ends came to 12 bases. The CDR3 is 14 residues long. Germline CDR1 is SGHDN and CDR2 is FVKESK. CDR3 coding DNA: TGTGCCAGCAGCCTTTTCAGAAAGGATCAGCCCCAGCATTTT. This translates into CASSLFRKDQPQHF.

The chain joins TRBV2 to TRBJ1-1, with D hard to call. Germline-derived CDR1 and CDR2 are SNHLY and FYNNEI. Trimming left V 5 bases short and J 0 bases short, with 7 bases between. CDR3 length equals 13 residues. The CDR3 sequence: CASSSEVNTEAFF. As DNA, the CDR3 is TGTGCCAGCAGTAGCGAGGTGAACACTGAAGCTTTCTTT.

Remarks on this clone: It is likely a read error: a sequence one base away is far more abundant. The J gene is TRBJ1-2, the V gene TRBV30; 7 nucleotides match TRBD1. Germline V gene lookup returns CDR1 GTSNPN and CDR2 SVGIG (reference sequence). The CDR3 sequence is 13 residues long. The CDR3 is CAWSLGGLRGHTF. The CDR3 nucleotides read TGTGCCTGGAGTCTAGGGGGCCTTCGTGGCCACACCTTC.

This chain links TRBV7-2 with TRBJ2-2, with D maybe TRBD2 (6 bases). CDR3 size: 16 residues. V was pared by 5 bases and J by 5 bases, with 18 bases between. Germline V gene lookup returns CDR1 SGHTA and CDR2 FQGNSA. CDR3 residues: CASSLRTGLGTGELFF. The CDR3, as DNA: TGTGCCAGCAGCCTCCGGACGGGACTGGGGACCGGGGAGCTGTTTTTT.

This clone came up once. This may stem from a read error, because a much larger clone lies one nucleotide away. The identical CDR3 is also encoded by other nucleotide sequences in the sample. The chain combines TRBV30 with TRBJ2-2, with D tentatively TRBD1 (5 bases). This CDR3 is built from 12 residues. CDR1 is GTSNPN and CDR2 is SVGIG in the germline V gene (reference sequence). Trimming cost V 4 bases and J 3 bases, with 6 bases left between them. The CDR3 bases are TGTGCCTGGACCAGGGACACCGGGGAGCTGTTTTTT. Its translation is CAWTRDTGELFF.

V and J are TRBV19 and TRBJ2-2; D may be TRBD2 (6 bases). Germline V gene lookup returns CDR1 LNHDA and CDR2 SQIVND (reference sequence). V lost 5 bases, J lost 1 base, and 14 bases lay in between. The CDR3 is made up of 16 amino acids. This CDR3 is CASSSPGLKNTGELFF. The CDR3 DNA follows: TGTGCCAGTAGTTCTCCGGGACTCAAGAACACCGGGGAGCTGTTTTTT.

DNA of the CDR3: TGTGCCAGCTCAGCCACTTGGGACAAACAAGAGACCCAGTACTTC. It yields the protein CASSATWDKQETQYF. This sequence joins TRBV18 and TRBJ2-5, with D tentatively TRBD1 (6 bases). Trimming stripped 5 bases from V and 2 bases from J, with 15 bases between. The V gene's germline CDR1 is KGHSH and CDR2 LQKENI. The CDR3 covers 15 residues.

J is TRBJ2-2 and V is TRBV7-3; 15 nucleotides agree with TRBD2. The germline V gene has CDR1 SGHTA and CDR2 FQGTGA. V was pared by 1 base and J by 0 bases, with 9 bases of the junction left unmatched. The CDR3 is made up of 21 amino acids. The CDR3 bases are TGTGCCAGCAGCTTAAGGGGCGGGACTAGCGGGAGGCCCGCGAACACCGGGGAGCTGTTTTTT. Translation gives CASSLRGGTSGRPANTGELFF.

The V call is TRBV29-1, the J call TRBJ2-2, with D uncertain. The germline V gene has CDR1 SQVTM and CDR2 ANQGSEA. The CDR3 has 11 residues. Trimming removed 5 bases at V and 3 bases at J, with 4 bases between. The CDR3: CSVYYTGELFF. The CDR3 DNA reads as TGCAGCGTTTATTACACCGGGGAGCTGTTTTTT.

V usage is TRBV6-1 and J usage is TRBJ2-3; 7 bases fit TRBD2. Germline CDR1 MNHNS, CDR2 SASEGT. The CDR3 extends over 15 amino acids. V dropped 2 bases and J dropped 4; count of bases not matched to a gene: 6. CDR3 amino acids: CASSEYRREPDTQYF. The CDR3 DNA sequence: TGTGCCAGCAGTGAATATCGGCGGGAGCCAGATACGCAGTATTTT.

This chain joins TRBV25-1 and TRBJ2-5, with D possibly TRBD1 on 6 matching bases. Trimming cost V 2 bases and J 5 bases, with 15 bases left between them. This CDR3 has 15 residues. The germline V gene encodes CDR1 MGHDK and CDR2 SYGVNS. DNA for the CDR3: TGTGCCAGCAGTGAACCCCACCGCGGACAGGAGACCCAGTACTTC. Translated: CASSEPHRGQETQYF.

V and J are TRBV7-8 and TRBJ2-3; 12 bases align to TRBD2. This CDR3 has 17 residues. The germline gives CDR1 SGHVS, CDR2 FQNEAQ. Unmatched junction bases numbered 6, after V lost 4 bases and J lost 1 base. CDR3 nucleotides: TGTGCCAGCAGCTACCGACTAGCGGGAGAGCGCACAGATACGCAGTATTTT. It yields the protein CASSYRLAGERTDTQYF.

The J gene is TRBJ2-7, the V gene TRBV28; 7 bases are shared with TRBD2. The length of the CDR3 is 13 residues. The V and J ends lost 10 bases and 7 bases, in that order; junction bases with no gene match: 13. CDR1 is MDHEN and CDR2 is SYDVKM in the germline V gene. DNA for the CDR3: TGTGCCATCTTTAGCGGGTCCGCGTTAGAGCAGTACTTC. Translating it yields CAIFSGSALEQYF.

The rearrangement links TRBV29-1 to TRBJ2-3; D is undetermined. Between the trimmed V and J ends, which lost 7 bases and 7 bases, there was a span of 21 bases. The germline CDR1 and CDR2 sequences are SQVTM and ANQGSEA. The CDR3 length is 14 residues. The CDR3 nucleotides read TGCAGCGCCGTTCCCCAAATGACGTCATATACGCAGTATTTT. It encodes CSAVPQMTSYTQYF.

The genes are TRBV7-2 and TRBJ2-3, with a weak D call TRBD1 (5 bases). The CDR3 runs 14 residues. In germline, CDR1 is SGHTA, CDR2 FQGNSA. V lost 3 bases to trimming and J lost 3 bases, with 10 bases between them. The CDR3 DNA reads as TGTGCCAGCAGCTTGTATACAGGAACAGATACGCAGTATTTT. Protein: CASSLYTGTDTQYF.

The rearrangement links TRBV2 to TRBJ2-3; D might be TRBD2 (5 bases). CDR3 length: 14 amino acids. The V end lost 1 base, the J end lost 6 bases, and 11 bases lay between the germline ends. Germline-derived CDR1 and CDR2 are SNHLY and FYNNEI. Here the CDR3 reads CASSEGAGVDTQYF. DNA of the CDR3: TGTGCCAGCAGTGAAGGGGCCGGGGTGGATACGCAGTATTTT. Drawing the rest from reference TRBV2 and TRBJ2-3, the complete variable domain is EPEVTQTPSHQVTQMGQEVILRCVPISNHLYFYWYRQILGQKVEFLVSFYNNEISEKSEIFDDQFSVERPDGSNFTLKIRSTKLEDSAMYFCASSEGAGVDTQYFGPGTRLTVL.

This clone turned up a few times. CDR3 coding DNA: TGTGCCAGCAGATTTGTACAGTCCTCTGGAAACACCATATATTTT. Residues: CASRFVQSSGNTIYF. This chain links TRBV6-1 with TRBJ1-3; D gene uncertain. CDR3 length: 15 amino acids. Looked up from germline, CDR1 is MNHNS and CDR2 is SASEGT. Trimming removed 6 bases from V and 0 bases from J, with 12 bases in between.

This sequence joins TRBV10-1 and TRBJ2-1, with a tentative D call TRBD1 (6 bases). Trimming took off 4 bases at V and 10 bases at J, with 17 bases between the two ends. The germline V gene has CDR1 WNHNN and CDR2 SYGVQD (reference sequence). The CDR3 loop spans 14 amino acids. The CDR3 region is CASSGGLVPWEQFF. CDR3 coding DNA: TGCGCCAGCAGTGGGGGGCTAGTCCCTTGGGAGCAGTTCTTC.

The CDR3 region has the DNA TGTGCCTGGAGTACGGGGAAAGCTGGAAACACCATATATTTT. Its translation is CAWSTGKAGNTIYF. J is TRBJ1-3 and V is TRBV30; D is ambiguous. The CDR3 is 14 amino acids. Per germline, CDR1 GTSNPN and CDR2 SVGIG (reference sequence). V was trimmed by 2 bases and J by 2 bases, leaving 10 bases between them.

The chain recombines TRBV7-3 with TRBJ1-1; D is unclear. Trimming took off 3 bases at V and 5 bases at J, with 13 bases between the two ends. The germline V gene encodes CDR1 SGHTA and CDR2 FQGTGA. There are 14 residues in the CDR3. The CDR3 spells CASSLTPRGTEAFF. DNA of the CDR3: TGTGCCAGCAGCTTGACACCCCGCGGGACTGAAGCTTTCTTT.

This clone occurred once. This chain's CDR3 is CASSKTGGKEKLFF. The CDR3 DNA follows: TGCGCCAGCAGCAAGACAGGGGGCAAGGAAAAACTGTTTTTT. The chain employs TRBV5-1 and TRBJ1-4; 10 positions agree with TRBD1. The V segment lost 4 bases and the J segment 8 bases; nucleotides outside the gene matches: 5. Germline CDR1 SGHRS, CDR2 YFSETQ. CDR3 length equals 14 residues.

This clone was picked up one time. V and J are TRBV28 and TRBJ2-7; 8 positions match TRBD1. Trimming removed 6 bases from V and 3 bases from J; junction bases left unmatched: 10. The CDR3 runs to 15 residues. Germline CDR1 MDHEN, CDR2 SYDVKM. The DNA for the CDR3 is TGTGCCAGCAGCCCAGCGACAGGGGTTATCTACGAGCAGTACTTC. Its protein product is CASSPATGVIYEQYF.

The J gene is TRBJ2-5, the V gene TRBV7-2; a weak D match, TRBD2 (6 bases). With 0 bases removed from V and 1 base from J, the gap between germline ends came to 18 bases. The CDR3 length is 18 residues. Germline V gene data show CDR1 as SGHTA and CDR2 as FQGNSA. Here the CDR3 DNA reads TGTGCCAGCAGCTTAGCGGCGACGGGAGTGGGCTCCCAAGAGACCCAGTACTTC. Protein sequence: CASSLAATGVGSQETQYF.

This chain connects TRBV5-4 to TRBJ1-1; TRBD1 might be the D (5 bases). The CDR3 covers 17 residues. Trimming took 1 base from V and 0 from J, leaving 16 bases between them. Germline V gives CDR1 SGHNT, CDR2 YYREEE (reference sequence). CDR3 in amino acids: CASSLPSGGDLNTEAFF. The CDR3 nucleotides read TGTGCCAGCAGCTTGCCCTCTGGAGGGGACCTGAACACTGAAGCTTTCTTT.

The chain combines TRBV27 with TRBJ2-1; 8 bases map to TRBD2. Germline-derived CDR1 and CDR2 are MNHEY and SMNVEV (reference sequence). CDR3 length: 15 amino acids. V lost 3 bases to trimming and J lost 7 bases; unmatched junction nucleotides: 8. CDR3 nucleotides: TGTGCCAGCAGTTTCTCCGGGACTAGAGGTAATGAGCAGTTCTTC. It encodes CASSFSGTRGNEQFF.

The V call is TRBV2, the J call TRBJ2-1, with D perhaps given as TRBD1 or TRBD2 (6 bases each). V gave up 8 bases and J gave up 10 bases, with 18 bases separating them. Per the germline V gene, CDR1 is SNHLY and CDR2 is FYNNEI. The CDR3 extends over 13 amino acids. The chain's CDR3 is CASQGLALAEQFF. CDR3 nucleotide sequence: TGTGCCAGCCAGGGGCTAGCCCTAGCGGAGCAGTTCTTC.